A selection of T cell receptor beta chains follows, all from one sample in a study of T cell clusters in autoimmune cytopenias. From the multiplex PCR reads, TCRdb lists one entry per CDR3 protein and no DNA. The listing records approximately 7,600 distinct CDR3 sequences. The sample consisted of peripheral blood. The source is a human donor with an autoimmune cytopenia or autoimmune hepatitis (not recorded which). Each CDR3 is given with its conserved first and last residue. Size values are once, few and many counts, or a class for expanded clones, and some rows have none.

>TRBV12-3/TRBV12-4|TRBJ2-1|medium-sized
CASSSGQPGYNEQFF
>TRBV30|TRBJ2-3|medium-sized
CAWKESFDLRSTDTQYF
>TRBV7-6|TRBJ2-5|-
CASSPPGGETQYF
>TRBV6-2/TRBV6-3|TRBJ2-5|-
CASSYRQRGETQYF
>TRBV6-5|TRBJ1-2|medium-sized
CASSYSRQNYGYTF
>TRBV5-1|TRBJ1-2|-
CASSLAGGPGYTF
>TRBV19|TRBJ2-1|-
CASSIAGTREQFF
>TRBV20-1|TRBJ2-6|-
CSARLRGEGNSGANVLTF
>TRBV29-1|TRBJ2-7|medium-sized
CSVLGESYEQYF
>TRBV6-2/TRBV6-3|TRBJ1-5|-
CATASGAASNQPQHF
>TRBV13|TRBJ2-3|medium-sized
CASSSPLLGGWTDTQYF
>TRBV6-6|TRBJ1-2|medium-sized
CASSQAGYGYTF
>TRBV15|TRBJ2-1|medium-sized
CATSRGLAGEGEQFF
>TRBV10-3|TRBJ2-1|medium-sized
CAISEAGGRGRSYNEQFF
>TRBV7-2|TRBJ2-1|medium-sized
CASSLRTSLEQFF
>TRBV20-1|TRBJ2-7|-
CSARGGGLAVLEQYF
>TRBV6-2/TRBV6-3|TRBJ2-2|medium-sized
CASSPLPPTTGELFF
>TRBV19|TRBJ1-1|-
CASSIRGTEAFF
>TRBV13|TRBJ2-2|medium-sized
CASNSLANTGELFF
>TRBV12-3/TRBV12-4|TRBJ2-7|medium-sized
CASSLNGLEQYF
>TRBV19|TRBJ2-7|medium-sized
CASSTTGTYEQYF
>TRBV27|TRBJ2-1|-
CASSWQDSSYNEQFF
>TRBV6-1|TRBJ1-2|medium-sized
CASSEGFYGYTF
>TRBV30|TRBJ2-5|-
CAWDLGRGRGETQYF
>TRBV27|TRBJ2-3|medium-sized
CASSPSTDTQYF
>TRBV15|TRBJ2-5|medium-sized
CATKTENQETQYF
>TRBV30|TRBJ1-2|medium-sized
CAWSTGTGNGYTF
>TRBV27|TRBJ2-1|medium-sized
CASSGGYNEQFF
>TRBV18|TRBJ2-7|-
CTSSKGLGDEQYF
>TRBV6-1|TRBJ2-7|medium-sized
CASSVSSYYEQYF
>TRBV20-1|TRBJ1-2|-
CSASPRQGNTEGYTF
>TRBV19|TRBJ1-3|medium-sized
CASSIDTGSSGNTIYF
>TRBV10-3|TRBJ2-1|medium-sized
CAISESSAHYEQFF
>TRBV20-1|TRBJ2-1|-
CSARDGRSSYNEQFF
>TRBV18|TRBJ1-1|-
CASSPPNGRQNTEAFF
>TRBV7-2|TRBJ2-3|-
CASRLDGAADTQYF
>TRBV19|TRBJ2-2|medium-sized
CASSIGNRGTTGELFF
>TRBV12-3/TRBV12-4|TRBJ1-1|-
CASSFGVQSEAFF
>TRBV6-5|TRBJ2-7|-
CASSLGDKTYEQYF
>TRBV5-4|TRBJ1-5|-
CASRSGTIVDGGNQPQHF
>TRBV27|TRBJ2-1|medium-sized
CASSQFLATDDEQFF
>TRBV20-1|TRBJ2-7|-
CSARIAPGTSGRAGYEQYF
>TRBV6-1|TRBJ2-7|medium-sized
CASSAVTLSHEQYF
>TRBV5-4|TRBJ1-5|-
CASSSRGSNQPQHF
>TRBV30|TRBJ1-3|medium-sized
CAWSVRDTIYF
>TRBV19|TRBJ1-1|medium-sized
CASSTDGDFTEAFF
>TRBV20-1|TRBJ2-3|-
CSTEEGGHADTQYF
>TRBV20-1|TRBJ1-2|-
CSATPGLNYGYTF
>TRBV29-1|TRBJ2-1|medium-sized
CSAGRGGGWDEQFF
>TRBV19|TRBJ2-1|-
CASSLGLAGGSYNEQFF
>TRBV12-3/TRBV12-4|TRBJ2-2|medium-sized
CASRGQGYTGELFF
>TRBV10-3|TRBJ2-5|medium-sized
CAISESGDGSARETQYF
>TRBV30|TRBJ2-1|-
CAWSVLPQGQGIGPEQFF